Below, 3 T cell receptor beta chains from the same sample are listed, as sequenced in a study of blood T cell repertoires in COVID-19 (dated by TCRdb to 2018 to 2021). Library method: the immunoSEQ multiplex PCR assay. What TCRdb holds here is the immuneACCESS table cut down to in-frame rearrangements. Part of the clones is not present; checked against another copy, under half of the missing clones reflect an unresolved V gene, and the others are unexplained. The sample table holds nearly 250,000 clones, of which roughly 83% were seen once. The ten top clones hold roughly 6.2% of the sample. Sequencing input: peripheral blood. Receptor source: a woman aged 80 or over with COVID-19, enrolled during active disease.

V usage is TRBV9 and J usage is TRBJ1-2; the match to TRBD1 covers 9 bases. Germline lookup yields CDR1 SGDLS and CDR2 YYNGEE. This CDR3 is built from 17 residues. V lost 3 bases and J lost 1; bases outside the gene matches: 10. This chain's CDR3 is CASSAGGQGIRNYGYTF. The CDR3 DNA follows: TGTGCCAGCAGCGCCGGCGGACAGGGGATACGTAACTATGGCTACACCTTC. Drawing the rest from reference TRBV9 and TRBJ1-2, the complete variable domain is DSGVTQTPKHLITATGQRVTLRCSPRSGDLSVYWYQQSLDQGLQFLIQYYNGEERAKGNILERFSAQQFPDLHSELNLSSLELGDSALYFCASSAGGQGIRNYGYTFGSGTRLTVV.

The CDR3 loop is CASTLRGREKLFF. CDR3 sequence (DNA): TGTGCCAGTACCCTACGGGGTCGTGAAAAACTGTTTTTT. The chain uses TRBV19 and TRBJ1-4, with D unclear. There are 13 residues in the CDR3. The germline CDR1 and CDR2 sequences are LNHDA and SQIVND (reference sequence). Trimming cost V 7 bases and J 7 bases, with 13 bases left between them. The entire variable domain, with the rest obtained from reference TRBV19 and TRBJ1-4, is as follows: DGGITQSPKYLFRKEGQNVTLSCEQNLNHDAMYWYRQDPGQGLRLIYYSQIVNDFQKGDIAEGYSVSREKKESFPLTVTSAQKNPTAFYLCASTLRGREKLFFGSGTQLSVL.

CDR3 DNA: TGTGCCAGCAGCGTCGGGACAGGGAGCACCGGGGAGCTGTTTTTT. It codes for CASSVGTGSTGELFF. The V and J genes are TRBV7-9 and TRBJ2-2; TRBD1 matches 9 bases. The V segment lost 5 bases and the J segment 4 bases; nucleotides outside the gene matches: 5. The CDR3 is 15 residues long. CDR1 is SEHNR, CDR2 FQNEAQ, per germline (reference sequence). Full variable domain (outside the CDR3, taken from reference TRBV7-9 and TRBJ2-2): DTGVSQNPRHKITKRGQNVTFRCDPISEHNRLYWYRQTLGQGPEFLTYFQNEAQLEKSRLLSDRFSAERPKGSFSTLEIQRTEQGDSAMYLCASSVGTGSTGELFFGEGSRLTVL.